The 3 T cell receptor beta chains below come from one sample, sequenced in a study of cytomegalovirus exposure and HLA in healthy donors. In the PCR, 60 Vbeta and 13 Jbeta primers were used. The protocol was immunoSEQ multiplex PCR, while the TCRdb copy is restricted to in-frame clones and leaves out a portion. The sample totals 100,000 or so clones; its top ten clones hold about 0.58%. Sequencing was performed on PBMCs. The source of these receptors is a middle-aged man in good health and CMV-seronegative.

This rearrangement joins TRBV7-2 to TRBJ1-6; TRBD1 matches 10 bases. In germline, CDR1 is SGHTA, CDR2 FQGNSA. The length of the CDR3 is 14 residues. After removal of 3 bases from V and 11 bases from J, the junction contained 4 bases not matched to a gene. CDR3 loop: CASSLGQGPAPLHF. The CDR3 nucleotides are TGTGCCAGCAGCTTGGGACAGGGGCCTGCACCCCTCCACTTT.

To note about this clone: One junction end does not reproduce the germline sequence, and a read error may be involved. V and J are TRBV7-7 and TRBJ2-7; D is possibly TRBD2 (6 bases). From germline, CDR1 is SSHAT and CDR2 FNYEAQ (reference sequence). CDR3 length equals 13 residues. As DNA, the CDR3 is TGTGCTAGCAGCTCGGGGGTCGTCAGCGAGCAGTACTTC. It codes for CASSSGVVSEQYF.

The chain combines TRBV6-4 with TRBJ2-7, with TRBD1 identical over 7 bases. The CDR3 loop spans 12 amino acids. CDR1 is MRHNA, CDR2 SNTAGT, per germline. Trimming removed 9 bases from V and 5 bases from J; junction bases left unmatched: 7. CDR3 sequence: CARATDRDEQYF. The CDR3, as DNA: TGTGCCAGAGCGACTGACAGGGACGAGCAGTACTTC.